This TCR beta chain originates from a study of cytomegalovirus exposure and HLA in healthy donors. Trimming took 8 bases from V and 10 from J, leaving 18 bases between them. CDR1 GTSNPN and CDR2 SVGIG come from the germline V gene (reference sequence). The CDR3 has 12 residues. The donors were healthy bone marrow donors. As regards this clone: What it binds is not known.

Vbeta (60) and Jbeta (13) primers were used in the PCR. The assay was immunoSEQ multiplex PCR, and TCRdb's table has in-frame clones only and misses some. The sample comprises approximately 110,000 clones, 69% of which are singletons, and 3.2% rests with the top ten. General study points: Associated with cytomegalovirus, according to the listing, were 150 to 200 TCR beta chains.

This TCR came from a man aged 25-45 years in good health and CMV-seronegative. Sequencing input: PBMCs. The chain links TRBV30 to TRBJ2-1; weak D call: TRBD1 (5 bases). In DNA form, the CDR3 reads TGTGCCACAGCTCCAGGGTGGACCGAGCAGTTCTTC. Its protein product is CATAPGWTEQFF.